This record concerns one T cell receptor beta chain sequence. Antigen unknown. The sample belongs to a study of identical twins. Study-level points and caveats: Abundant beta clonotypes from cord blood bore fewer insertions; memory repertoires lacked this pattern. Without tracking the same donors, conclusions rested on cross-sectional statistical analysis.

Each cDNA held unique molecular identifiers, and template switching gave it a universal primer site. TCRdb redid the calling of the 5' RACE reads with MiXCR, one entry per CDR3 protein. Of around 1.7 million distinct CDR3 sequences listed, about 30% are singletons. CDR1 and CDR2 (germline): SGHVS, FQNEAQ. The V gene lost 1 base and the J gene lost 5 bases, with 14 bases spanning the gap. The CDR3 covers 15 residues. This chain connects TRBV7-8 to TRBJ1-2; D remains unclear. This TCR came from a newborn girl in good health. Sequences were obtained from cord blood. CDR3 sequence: CASSLVARATYGYTF. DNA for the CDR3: TGTGCCAGCAGCTTAGTTGCCCGGGCCACGTATGGCTACACCTTC.